This entry describes one T cell receptor beta chain. This sample is drawn from a study of T cell responses to AZD1222 COVID-19 vaccine. This table comes from immunoSEQ multiplex PCR, and its TCRdb copy is limited to in-frame clones, with some not included. The profile covers tens of thousands of clones, with about 88% appearing a single time and roughly 19% taken by the ten largest. This CDR3 is built from 16 residues. The germline V gene encodes CDR1 ENHRY and CDR2 SYGVKD. With 2 bases removed from V and 4 bases from J, the gap between germline ends came to 18 bases. The TCR originated in an adult in good health. The chain couples TRBV10-3 to TRBJ2-7, with a possible D match to TRBD1 (6 bases). The starting material was peripheral blood, obtained on day 0 of AZD1222 vaccination. The CDR3 DNA follows: TGTGCCATCAGTGAGCCTGTTGGGGACAAGACTTACGAGCAGTACTTC. As protein: CAISEPVGDKTYEQYF.